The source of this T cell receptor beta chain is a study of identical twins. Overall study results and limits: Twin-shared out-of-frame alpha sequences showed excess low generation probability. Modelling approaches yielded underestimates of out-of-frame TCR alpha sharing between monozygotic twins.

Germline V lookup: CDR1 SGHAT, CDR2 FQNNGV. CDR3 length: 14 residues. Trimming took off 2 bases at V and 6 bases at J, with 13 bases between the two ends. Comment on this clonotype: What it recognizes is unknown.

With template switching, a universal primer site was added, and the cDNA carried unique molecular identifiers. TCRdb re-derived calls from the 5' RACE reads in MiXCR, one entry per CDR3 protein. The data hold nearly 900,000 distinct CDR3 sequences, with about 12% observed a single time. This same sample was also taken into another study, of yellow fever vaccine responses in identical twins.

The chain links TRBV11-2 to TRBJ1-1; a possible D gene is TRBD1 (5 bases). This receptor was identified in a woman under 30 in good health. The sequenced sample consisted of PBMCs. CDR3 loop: CASSLSGTPAEAFF. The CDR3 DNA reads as TGTGCCAGCAGCTTAAGCGGGACCCCTGCTGAAGCTTTCTTT.